Listed below are T cell receptor beta chains from one sample, sequenced in a study of T cell responses to AZD1222 COVID-19 vaccine. Some clones are missing from TCRdb's copy, which holds only in-frame ones; the method was immunoSEQ multiplex PCR. The sample comprises some 150,000 clones, 85% to 95% of which are singletons, and approximately 0.97% rests with the top ten. The sequences come from peripheral blood, collected on day 0 of AZD1222 vaccination. The receptors come from an adult in good health. Both conserved end residues are part of each CDR3. The D gene is left open where the match is weak. Where a row states a size, it is once, few, many or the class of an expanded clone; other rows omit it.

.,TRBJ2-1,.,TRBV2,TGTGCCAGCAGACTGAGGGGGCAGTTCTTC,CASRLRGQFF
.,TRBJ1-4,TRBD1,TRBV6-1,TGTGCCAGCAGTGAAATGTACAGGGGATCTGAAAAACTGTTTTTT,CASSEMYRGSEKLFF
.,TRBJ1-1,.,TRBV12-3/TRBV12-4,TGTGCCAGCAGCACGAGTGGGCCCGAGGCTTTCTTT,CASSTSGPEAFF
.,TRBJ2-1,.,TRBV28,TGTGTCATACTAGCCCTAACCTCTAATGAGCAGTTCTTC,CVILALTSNEQFF
.,TRBJ1-2,.,TRBV21-1,TGTGCCAGCAGCAAATCTTACCCAGGGACAGGGAGAGGGGCTAACTATGGCTACACCTTC,CASSKSYPGTGRGANYGYTF
many,TRBJ2-7,.,TRBV11-3,TGTGCCAGCAGCTTGGGGGGCCTTTCCTACGAGCAGTACTTC,CASSLGGLSYEQYF
few,TRBJ2-7,.,TRBV4-1,TGCGCCAGCAGCCAGCCAGGATCAAGGGGCACTGGCCTCTACGAGCAGTACTTC,CASSQPGSRGTGLYEQYF
.,TRBJ1-2,TRBD1,TRBV28,TGTGCCAGCAGTCGTGACAGGGGGTTGGATGGCTACACCTTC,CASSRDRGLDGYTF
.,TRBJ2-3,.,TRBV24-1,TGTGCCACCAGTAGGCAGGGCGGTGGGGATACGCAGTATTTT,CATSRQGGGDTQYF
.,TRBJ1-1,.,TRBV19,TGTGCCAGTAGTATCTCAGGGACGGTGAACACTGAAGCTTTCTTT,CASSISGTVNTEAFF
.,TRBJ2-6,.,TRBV3-1/TRBV3-2,TGTGCCAGCAGCCAAGTCTTTAGGGGGGGCTCTGGGGCCAACGTCCTGACTTTC,CASSQVFRGGSGANVLTF
.,TRBJ1-1,.,TRBV3-1/TRBV3-2,TGTGCCAGCAGCCCGGAGGGGGATCCTGAAGCTTTCTTT,CASSPEGDPEAFF
few,TRBJ2-5,TRBD2,TRBV5-1,TGCGCCAGCAGCTTGGCGGCTAGCGGGGGGGCAGGTGAGGAGACCCAGTACTTC,CASSLAASGGAGEETQYF
.,TRBJ1-1,.,TRBV19,TGTGCCAGTAGTATTTCGGGGGCGGCTGAAGCTTTCTTT,CASSISGAAEAFF
.,TRBJ2-7,.,TRBV9,TGTGCCAGCAGCGTAGATCCGGGTGGACTCTACGAGCAGTACTTC,CASSVDPGGLYEQYF
.,TRBJ2-5,.,TRBV18,TGTGCCAGCTCCCGCAACGAGGGGTCAGAGACCCAGTACTTC,CASSRNEGSETQYF
.,TRBJ1-4,.,TRBV28,TGTGCCAGCAGCGTAACCCCGTACCAACTGTTTTTT,CASSVTPYQLFF
.,TRBJ1-2,.,TRBV2,TGTGCCAGCAGTGCTGAGGTATATGGCTACACCTTC,CASSAEVYGYTF
.,TRBJ1-2,.,TRBV7-9,TGTGCCAGCAGCTCCTCTGCGGGGGGCGGGGGCTACACCTTC,CASSSSAGGGGYTF
.,TRBJ2-7,.,TRBV6-5,TGTGCCAGCAGTTACTCGACGGCAGGAGGAATATACGAGCAGTACTTC,CASSYSTAGGIYEQYF
.,TRBJ1-5,.,TRBV6-2/TRBV6-3,TGTGCCAGCAGCCTCGGAGGGGGATTTCAGCCCCAGCATTTT,CASSLGGGFQPQHF
.,TRBJ2-7,.,TRBV4-1,TGCGCCAGCAGCCAAGTTGCTAGCTCCTACGAGCAGTACTTC,CASSQVASSYEQYF
.,TRBJ1-3,.,TRBV30,TGTGCCTGGAGTCGAGGTGGAAACACCATATATTTT,CAWSRGGNTIYF
.,TRBJ2-2,.,TRBV5-1,TGCGCCAGCAGCTTATTTAACACCGGGGAGCTGTTTTTT,CASSLFNTGELFF
.,TRBJ1-2,TRBD1,TRBV5-4,TGTGCCAGCAGACAGCCGGGACAGGGGAAGGGTGGCTATACCTTC,CASRQPGQGKGGYTF
.,TRBJ1-4,.,TRBV6-5,TGTGCCAGCGCCGAGGCGGGCGGCTACGAAAAACTGTTTTTT,CASAEAGGYEKLFF
.,TRBJ2-3,.,TRBV5-6,TGTGCCAGCAGCGTACTACAGGGTTACACAGATACGCAGTATTTT,CASSVLQGYTDTQYF
.,TRBJ1-1,.,TRBV7-2,TGTGCCAGCAGCGATGGGACATCCACTGAAGCTTTCTTT,CASSDGTSTEAFF
once,TRBJ1-2,TRBD1,TRBV27,TGTGCCAGCAGTAGACAGGGATCCTATGGCTACACCTTC,CASSRQGSYGYTF
.,TRBJ2-1,TRBD1,TRBV28,TGTGCCAGCAGTACCTACGGGACAGGGCCCTACAATGAGCAGTTCTTC,CASSTYGTGPYNEQFF
.,TRBJ1-1,.,TRBV6-2/TRBV6-3,TGTGCCAGCAGTTACTCGTCGCAGAATGGGGACGAAGCTTTCTTT,CASSYSSQNGDEAFF
.,TRBJ1-2,TRBD1,TRBV4-1,TGCGCCAGCAGCCCAAGGACAGGGCCAAATGGCTACACCTTC,CASSPRTGPNGYTF
.,TRBJ2-7,.,TRBV5-1,TGCGCCAGCAGCTTGGGACCCGCGGGGGCTACGCCCTACGAGCAGTACTTC,CASSLGPAGATPYEQYF
.,TRBJ2-1,.,TRBV5-4,TGTGCCAGCAGCTTGGGGCTAGGGGGGGGAGCCTACAATGAGCAGTTCTTC,CASSLGLGGGAYNEQFF
.,TRBJ1-5,.,TRBV27,TGTGCCAGCAGTTTAACTTACAGAGTCTCTAGCAATCAGCCCCAGCATTTT,CASSLTYRVSSNQPQHF
.,TRBJ2-7,.,TRBV11-2,TGTGCCAGCAGACCCGTCATGAGGGGCAACGAGCAGTACTTC,CASRPVMRGNEQYF
.,TRBJ2-3,.,TRBV7-2,TGTGCCAGCAGCGTCAGGGCAGATACGCAGTATTTT,CASSVRADTQYF
.,TRBJ2-2,.,TRBV5-1,TGCGCCAGCAGCTTGTTAACAGCCGGGGAGCTGTTTTTT,CASSLLTAGELFF
.,TRBJ2-5,TRBD2,TRBV3-1/TRBV3-2,TGTGCCAGCAGCATCCTAGCGGAAGAGACCCAGTACTTC,CASSILAEETQYF
.,TRBJ2-1,.,TRBV9,TGTGCCAGCAGCGTAGGGGCAGACTCCTACAATGAGCAGTTCTTC,CASSVGADSYNEQFF
.,TRBJ1-3,.,TRBV5-1,TGCGCCAGCAGCTCGCAACCTGCCAAGGGGGTGAACTCTGGAAACACCATATATTTT,CASSSQPAKGVNSGNTIYF
.,TRBJ1-2,.,TRBV30,TGTGCCTGGAATCCGGGGAACCCTAACTATGGCTACACCTTC,CAWNPGNPNYGYTF
once,TRBJ1-5,.,TRBV19,TGTGCCAGTAGTATTGCACAGGGTTACAATCAGCCCCAGCATTTT,CASSIAQGYNQPQHF
.,TRBJ1-6,.,TRBV11-3,TGTGCCAGCAGCTTAAGCGGGAGCCAATATCAGTCACCCCTCCACTTT,CASSLSGSQYQSPLHF
.,TRBJ1-4,.,TRBV6-5,TGTGCCAGCAGTTTACAGGCTAGTGAAAAACTGTTTTTT,CASSLQASEKLFF
.,TRBJ2-3,.,TRBV5-6,TGTGCCAGCAGCTTAACAGGCGCCGGCACAGATACGCAGTATTTT,CASSLTGAGTDTQYF
.,TRBJ1-5,TRBD1,TRBV2,TGTGCCAGCAGCAGGGACAGTGAAAACTATCAGCCCCAGCATTTT,CASSRDSENYQPQHF
.,TRBJ2-2,.,TRBV19,TGTGCCAGTAATGGGGTCTCGGGCACCGGGGAGCTGTTTTTT,CASNGVSGTGELFF
.,TRBJ2-5,.,TRBV6-2/TRBV6-3,TGTGCCAGCAGTTACAGAACGCCTGGGGAAGAGACCCAGTACTTC,CASSYRTPGEETQYF
.,TRBJ2-1,TRBD2,TRBV6-1,TGTGCCAGCAGTGAGGCGGGGGGGCACTGGAATGAGCAGTTCTTC,CASSEAGGHWNEQFF
.,TRBJ2-1,.,TRBV5-4,TGTGCCAGCAGCAGCGTATTGGGGGAGCAGTTCTTC,CASSSVLGEQFF
.,TRBJ2-7,.,TRBV4-1,TGCGCCAGCAGCCAGGCAGGGGATCCCGCCTACGAGCAGTACTTC,CASSQAGDPAYEQYF
.,TRBJ1-4,.,TRBV11-3,TGTGCCAGCAGCTTAGGATCGGGTTTTCGGGAAAAACTGTTTTTT,CASSLGSGFREKLFF
.,TRBJ2-3,.,TRBV6-5,TGTGCCAGCTGGCTGGGCGGTAGCACAGATACGCAGTATTTT,CASWLGGSTDTQYF
.,TRBJ1-5,.,TRBV18,TGTGCCAGCTCACCCCTGGAAGCAGCTGGCAATCAGCCCCAGCATTTT,CASSPLEAAGNQPQHF